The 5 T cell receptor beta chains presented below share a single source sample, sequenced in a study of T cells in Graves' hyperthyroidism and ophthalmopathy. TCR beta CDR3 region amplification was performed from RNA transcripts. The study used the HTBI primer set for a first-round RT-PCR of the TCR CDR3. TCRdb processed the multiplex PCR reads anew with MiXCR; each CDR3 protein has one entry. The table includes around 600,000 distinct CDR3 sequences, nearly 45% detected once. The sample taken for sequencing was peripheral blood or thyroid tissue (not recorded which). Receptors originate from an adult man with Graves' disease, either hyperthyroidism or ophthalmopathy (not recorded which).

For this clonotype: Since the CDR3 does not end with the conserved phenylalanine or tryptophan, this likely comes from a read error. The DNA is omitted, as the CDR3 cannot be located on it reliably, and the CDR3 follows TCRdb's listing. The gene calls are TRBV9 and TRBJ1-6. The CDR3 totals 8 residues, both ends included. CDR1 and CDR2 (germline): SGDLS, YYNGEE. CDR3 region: CASSFPSS.

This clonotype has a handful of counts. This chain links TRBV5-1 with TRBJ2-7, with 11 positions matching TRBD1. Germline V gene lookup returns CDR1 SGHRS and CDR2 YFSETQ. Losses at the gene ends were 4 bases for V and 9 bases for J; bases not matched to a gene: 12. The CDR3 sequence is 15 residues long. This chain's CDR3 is CASSAFPGQGAWQYF. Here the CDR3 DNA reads TGCGCCAGCAGCGCTTTCCCCGGACAGGGGGCTTGGCAGTACTTC. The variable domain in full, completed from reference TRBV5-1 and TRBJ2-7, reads KAGVTQTPRYLIKTRGQQVTLSCSPISGHRSVSWYQQTPGQGLQFLFEYFSETQRNKGNFPGRFSGRQFSNSRSEMNVSTLELGDSALYLCASSAFPGQGAWQYFGPGTRLTVT.

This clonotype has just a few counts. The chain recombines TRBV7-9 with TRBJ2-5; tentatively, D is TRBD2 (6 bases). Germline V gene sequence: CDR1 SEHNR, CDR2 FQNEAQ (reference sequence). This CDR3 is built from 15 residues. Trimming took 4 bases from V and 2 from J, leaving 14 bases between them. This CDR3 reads CASSWGVGQQETQYF. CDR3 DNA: TGTGCCAGCAGCTGGGGGGTGGGGCAACAAGAGACCCAGTACTTC.

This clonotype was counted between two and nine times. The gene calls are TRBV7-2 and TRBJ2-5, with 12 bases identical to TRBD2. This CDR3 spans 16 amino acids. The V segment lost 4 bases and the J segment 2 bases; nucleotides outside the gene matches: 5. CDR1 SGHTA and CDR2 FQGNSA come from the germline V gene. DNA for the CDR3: TGTGCCAGCAGCTCAGGACTAGCGGGGAGGCAAGAGACCCAGTACTTC. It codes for CASSSGLAGRQETQYF.

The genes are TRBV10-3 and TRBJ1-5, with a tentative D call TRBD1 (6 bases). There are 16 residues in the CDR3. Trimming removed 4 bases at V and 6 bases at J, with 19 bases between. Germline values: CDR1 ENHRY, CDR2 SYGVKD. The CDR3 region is CAISARGQGRSQPQHF. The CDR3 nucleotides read TGTGCCATCAGTGCTAGGGGCCAGGGGAGGTCTCAGCCCCAGCATTTT.